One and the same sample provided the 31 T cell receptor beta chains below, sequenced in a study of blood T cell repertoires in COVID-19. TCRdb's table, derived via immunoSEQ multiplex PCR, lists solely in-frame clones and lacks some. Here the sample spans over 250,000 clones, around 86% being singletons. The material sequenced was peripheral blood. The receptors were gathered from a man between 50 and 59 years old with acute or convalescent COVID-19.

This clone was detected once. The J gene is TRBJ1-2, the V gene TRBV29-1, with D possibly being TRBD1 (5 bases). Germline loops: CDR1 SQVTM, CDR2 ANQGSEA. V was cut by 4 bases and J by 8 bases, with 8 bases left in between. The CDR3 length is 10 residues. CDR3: CSVVGPGYTF. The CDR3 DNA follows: TGCAGCGTTGTGGGGCCCGGCTACACCTTC.

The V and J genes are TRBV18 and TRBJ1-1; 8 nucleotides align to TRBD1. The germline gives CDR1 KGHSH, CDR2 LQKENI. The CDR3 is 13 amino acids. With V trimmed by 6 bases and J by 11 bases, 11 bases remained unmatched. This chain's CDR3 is CASSQDRTGIAFF. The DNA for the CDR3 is TGTGCCAGCTCGCAGGACCGGACAGGGATCGCTTTCTTT.

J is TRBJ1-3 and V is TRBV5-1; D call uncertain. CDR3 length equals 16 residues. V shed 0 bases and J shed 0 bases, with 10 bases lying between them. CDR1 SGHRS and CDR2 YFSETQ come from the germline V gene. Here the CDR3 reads CASSLDAPISGNTIYF. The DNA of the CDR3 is TGCGCCAGCAGCTTGGATGCGCCCATCTCTGGAAACACCATATATTTT.

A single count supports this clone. The CDR3 DNA sequence: TGTGCCAGCAGCCAGGGACAGGGGGATCAGCCCCAGCATTTT. It translates to CASSQGQGDQPQHF. The chain has TRBV7-3 and TRBJ1-5, with 11 bases fitting TRBD1. The CDR3 is made up of 14 amino acids. Germline CDR1 is SGHTA and CDR2 is FQGTGA. V lost 5 bases and J lost 5; bases outside the gene matches: 2.

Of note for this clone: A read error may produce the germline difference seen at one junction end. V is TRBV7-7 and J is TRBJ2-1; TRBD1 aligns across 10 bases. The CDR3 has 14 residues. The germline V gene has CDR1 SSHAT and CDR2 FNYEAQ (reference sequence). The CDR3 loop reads CASSLGTGDNEQFF. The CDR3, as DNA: TGTGCTAGCAGCTTAGGGACAGGGGACAATGAGCAGTTCTTC.

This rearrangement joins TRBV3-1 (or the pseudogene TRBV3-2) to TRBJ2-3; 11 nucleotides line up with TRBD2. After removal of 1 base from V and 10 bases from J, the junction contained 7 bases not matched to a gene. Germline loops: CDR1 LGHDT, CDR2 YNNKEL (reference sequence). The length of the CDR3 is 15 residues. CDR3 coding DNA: TGTGCCAGCAGCCAAGCTGCTAGCGGGGGGCTGTCGCAGTATTTT. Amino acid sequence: CASSQAASGGLSQYF.

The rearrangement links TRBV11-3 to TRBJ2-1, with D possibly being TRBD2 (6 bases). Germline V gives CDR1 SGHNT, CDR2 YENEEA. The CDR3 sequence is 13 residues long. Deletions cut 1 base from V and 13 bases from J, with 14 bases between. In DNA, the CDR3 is TGTGCCAGCAGCTTAGGTGGGGACTCCGAACAGTTCTTC. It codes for CASSLGGDSEQFF.

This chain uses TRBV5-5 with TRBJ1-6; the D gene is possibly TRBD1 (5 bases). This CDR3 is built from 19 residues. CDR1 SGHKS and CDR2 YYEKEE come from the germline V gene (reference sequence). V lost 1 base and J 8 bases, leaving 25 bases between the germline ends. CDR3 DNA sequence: TGTGCCAGCAGCTTGATTGGCTCCCAAGCAGGGTACTTAGATTCACCCCTCCACTTT. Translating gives CASSLIGSQAGYLDSPLHF. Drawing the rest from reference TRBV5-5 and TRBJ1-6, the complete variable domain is DAGVTQSPTHLIKTRGQQVTLRCSPISGHKSVSWYQQVLGQGPQFIFQYYEKEERGRGNFPDRFSARQFPNYSSELNVNALLLGDSALYLCASSLIGSQAGYLDSPLHFGNGTRLTVT.

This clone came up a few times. The CDR3 is CASSPGASLADTQYF. In DNA form, the CDR3 reads TGTGCCAGCTCACCAGGGGCATCTTTGGCAGATACGCAGTATTTT. The chain links TRBV18 to TRBJ2-3; D is perhaps TRBD1 (5 bases). This CDR3 comprises 15 residues. Per germline, CDR1 KGHSH and CDR2 LQKENI. Between the trimmed V and J ends, which lost 2 bases and 4 bases, there was a span of 13 bases.

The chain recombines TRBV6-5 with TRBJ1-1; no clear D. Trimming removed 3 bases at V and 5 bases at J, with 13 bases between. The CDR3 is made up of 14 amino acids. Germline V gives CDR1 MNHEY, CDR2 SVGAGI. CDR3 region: CASSYREGFTEAFF. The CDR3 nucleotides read TGTGCCAGCAGTTATAGGGAGGGATTTACTGAAGCTTTCTTT.

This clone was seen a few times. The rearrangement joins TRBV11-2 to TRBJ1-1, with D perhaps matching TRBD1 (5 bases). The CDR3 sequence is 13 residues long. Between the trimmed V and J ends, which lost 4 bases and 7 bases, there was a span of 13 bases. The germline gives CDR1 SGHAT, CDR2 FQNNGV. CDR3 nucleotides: TGTGCCAGCAGCTCGCACCCGGGGGATGAAGCTTTCTTT. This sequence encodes CASSSHPGDEAFF.

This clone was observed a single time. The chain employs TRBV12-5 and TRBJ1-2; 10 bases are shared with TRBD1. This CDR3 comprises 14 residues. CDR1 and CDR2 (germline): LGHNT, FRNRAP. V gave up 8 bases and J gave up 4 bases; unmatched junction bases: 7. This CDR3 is CASSGTGEFYGYTF. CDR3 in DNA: TGTGCTAGTTCCGGGACAGGGGAGTTCTATGGCTACACCTTC.

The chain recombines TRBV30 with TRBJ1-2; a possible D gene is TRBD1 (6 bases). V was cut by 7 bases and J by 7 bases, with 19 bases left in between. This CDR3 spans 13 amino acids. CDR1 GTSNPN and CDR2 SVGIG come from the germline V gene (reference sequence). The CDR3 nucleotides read TGTGCCTCTATTGACAGGAGGTCTGGTGGCTACACCTTC. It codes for CASIDRRSGGYTF.

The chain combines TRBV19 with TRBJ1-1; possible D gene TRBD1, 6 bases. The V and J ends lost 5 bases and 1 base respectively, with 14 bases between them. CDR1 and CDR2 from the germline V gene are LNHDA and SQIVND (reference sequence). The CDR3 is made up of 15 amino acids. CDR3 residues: CASSGGGVENTEAFF. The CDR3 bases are TGTGCCAGTAGTGGGGGGGGCGTTGAGAACACTGAAGCTTTCTTT.

The CDR3 is CASSQEGRRVRGNSPLHF. DNA for the CDR3: TGCGCCAGCAGCCAAGAGGGTAGGAGGGTTAGAGGGAATTCACCCCTCCACTTT. The chain couples TRBV4-1 to TRBJ1-6; D is undetermined. The length of the CDR3 is 18 residues. The germline V gene has CDR1 MGHRA and CDR2 YSYEKL. V was clipped by 0 bases and J by 7 bases, with 19 bases between them.

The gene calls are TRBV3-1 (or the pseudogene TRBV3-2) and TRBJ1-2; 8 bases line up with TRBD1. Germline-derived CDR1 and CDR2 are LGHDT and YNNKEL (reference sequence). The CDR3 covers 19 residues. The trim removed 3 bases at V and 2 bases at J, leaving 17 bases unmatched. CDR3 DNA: TGTGCCAGCAGCCAGCTCAGGCTGGGACAGGAGACATGGAACTATGGCTACACCTTC. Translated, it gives CASSQLRLGQETWNYGYTF.

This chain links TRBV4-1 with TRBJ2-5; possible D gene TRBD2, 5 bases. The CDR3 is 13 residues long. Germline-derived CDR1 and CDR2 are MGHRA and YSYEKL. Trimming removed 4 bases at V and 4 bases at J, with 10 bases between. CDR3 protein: CASSLTSGETQYF. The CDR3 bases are TGCGCCAGCAGCCTTACAAGCGGAGAGACCCAGTACTTC.

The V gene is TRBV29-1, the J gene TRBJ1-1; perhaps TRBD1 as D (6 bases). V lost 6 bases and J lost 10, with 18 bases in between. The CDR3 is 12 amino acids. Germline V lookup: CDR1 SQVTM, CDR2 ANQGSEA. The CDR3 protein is CSVKQGRGGAFF. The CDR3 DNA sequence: TGCAGCGTGAAACAGGGTAGGGGTGGAGCTTTCTTT.

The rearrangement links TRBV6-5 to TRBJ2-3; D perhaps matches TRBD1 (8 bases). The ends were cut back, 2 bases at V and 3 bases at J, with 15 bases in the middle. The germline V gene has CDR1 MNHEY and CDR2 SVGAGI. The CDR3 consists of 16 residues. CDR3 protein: CASSYRTGRVTDTQYF. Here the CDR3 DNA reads TGTGCCAGCAGTTACAGGACAGGGAGGGTGACAGATACGCAGTATTTT.

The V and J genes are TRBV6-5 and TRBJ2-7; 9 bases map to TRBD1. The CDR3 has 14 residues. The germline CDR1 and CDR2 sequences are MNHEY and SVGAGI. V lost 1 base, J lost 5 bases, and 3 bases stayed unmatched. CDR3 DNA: TGTGCCAGCAGTTACTGGGACAGGGAAGACGAGCAGTACTTC. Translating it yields CASSYWDREDEQYF.

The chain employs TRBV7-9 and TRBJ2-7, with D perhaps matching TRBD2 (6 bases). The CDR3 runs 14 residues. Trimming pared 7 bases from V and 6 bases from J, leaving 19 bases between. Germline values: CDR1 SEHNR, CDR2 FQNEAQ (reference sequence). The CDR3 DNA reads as TGTGCCAGCAACCTGGCGGGACTCTGGGGCGAGCAGTACTTC. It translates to CASNLAGLWGEQYF. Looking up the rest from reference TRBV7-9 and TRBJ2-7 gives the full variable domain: DTGVSQNPRHKITKRGQNVTFRCDPISEHNRLYWYRQTLGQGPEFLTYFQNEAQLEKSRLLSDRFSAERPKGSFSTLEIQRTEQGDSAMYLCASNLAGLWGEQYFGPGTRLTVT.

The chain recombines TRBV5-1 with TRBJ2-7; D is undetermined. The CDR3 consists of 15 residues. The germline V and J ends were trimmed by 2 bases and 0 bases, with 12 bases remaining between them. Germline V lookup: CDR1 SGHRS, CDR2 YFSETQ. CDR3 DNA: TGCGCCAGCAGCTTTAGGTCAGGCGCCTCCTACGAGCAGTACTTC. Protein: CASSFRSGASYEQYF.

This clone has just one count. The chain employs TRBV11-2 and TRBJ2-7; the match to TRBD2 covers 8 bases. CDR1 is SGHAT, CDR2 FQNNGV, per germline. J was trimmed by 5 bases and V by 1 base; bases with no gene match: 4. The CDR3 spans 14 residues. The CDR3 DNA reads TGTGCCAGCAGCTTAGCGGGAGGGGGGGACGAGCAGTACTTC. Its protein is CASSLAGGGDEQYF.

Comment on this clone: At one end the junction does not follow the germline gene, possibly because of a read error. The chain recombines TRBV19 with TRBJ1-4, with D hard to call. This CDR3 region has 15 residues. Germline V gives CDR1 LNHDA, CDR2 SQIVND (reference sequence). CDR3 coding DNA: TGTGCCACTAGTAGGTCCGTCGCGACTAATGAAAAACTGTTTTTT. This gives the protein CATSRSVATNEKLFF. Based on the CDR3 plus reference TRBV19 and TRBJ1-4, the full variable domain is DGGITQSPKYLFRKEGQNVTLSCEQNLNHDAMYWYRQDPGQGLRLIYYSQIVNDFQKGDIAEGYSVSREKKESFPLTVTSAQKNPTAFYLCATSRSVATNEKLFFGSGTQLSVL.

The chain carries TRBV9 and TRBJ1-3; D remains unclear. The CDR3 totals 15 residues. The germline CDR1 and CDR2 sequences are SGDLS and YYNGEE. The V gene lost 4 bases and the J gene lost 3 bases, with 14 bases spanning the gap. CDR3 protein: CASSPSGGIGNTIYF. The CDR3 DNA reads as TGTGCCAGCAGCCCTAGTGGAGGGATTGGAAACACCATATATTTT.

The CDR3 DNA follows: TGTGCCAGCAGCAAAGTTAAGGACAGGGGGCCCTACGAGCAGTACTTC. Its translation is CASSKVKDRGPYEQYF. V is TRBV21-1 and J is TRBJ2-7; TRBD1 is the table's D call, not checked against the DNA. TRBV21-1 is a documented pseudogene. CDR3 length equals 16 residues.

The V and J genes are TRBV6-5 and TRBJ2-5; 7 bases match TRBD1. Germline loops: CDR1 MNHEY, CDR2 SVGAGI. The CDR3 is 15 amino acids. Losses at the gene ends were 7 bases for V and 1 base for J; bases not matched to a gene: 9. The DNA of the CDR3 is TGTGCCAGCACCCTGATTAGGGACAGCCAAGAGACCCAGTACTTC. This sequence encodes CASTLIRDSQETQYF.

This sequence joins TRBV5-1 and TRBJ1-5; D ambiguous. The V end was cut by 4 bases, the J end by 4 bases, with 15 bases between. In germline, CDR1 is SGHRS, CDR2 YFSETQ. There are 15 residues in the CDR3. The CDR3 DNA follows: TGCGCCAGCAGCCCCCCGGGGTTTGAGAATCAGCCCCAGCATTTT. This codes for CASSPPGFENQPQHF.

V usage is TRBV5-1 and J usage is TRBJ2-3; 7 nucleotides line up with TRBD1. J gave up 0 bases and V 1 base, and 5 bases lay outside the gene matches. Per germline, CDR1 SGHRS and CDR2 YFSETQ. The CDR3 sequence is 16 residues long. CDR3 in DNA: TGCGCCAGCAGCTTGTGGATGACAGGGAGCACAGATACGCAGTATTTT. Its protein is CASSLWMTGSTDTQYF.

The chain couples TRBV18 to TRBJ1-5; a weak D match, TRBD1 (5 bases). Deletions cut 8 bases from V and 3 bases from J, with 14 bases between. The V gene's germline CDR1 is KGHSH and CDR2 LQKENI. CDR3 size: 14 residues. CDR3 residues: CASPQDNINQPQHF. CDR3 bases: TGTGCCAGCCCACAGGACAATATCAATCAGCCCCAGCATTTT.

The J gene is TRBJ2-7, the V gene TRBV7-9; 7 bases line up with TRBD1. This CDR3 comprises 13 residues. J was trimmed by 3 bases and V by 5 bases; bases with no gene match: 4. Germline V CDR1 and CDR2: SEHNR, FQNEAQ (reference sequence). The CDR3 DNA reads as TGTGCCAGCAGCCCCAGACAGGGCTACGAGCAGTACTTC. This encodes CASSPRQGYEQYF.